These 30 T cell receptor beta chains came from one sample sequenced in a study of T cells in Graves' hyperthyroidism and ophthalmopathy. Amplified regions were TCR beta CDR3 sequences from RNA transcripts. HTBI primers drove first-round RT-PCR of the TCR CDR3. TCRdb re-called the multiplex PCR reads through MiXCR, storing one row per CDR3 protein. The sample shows some 440,000 distinct CDR3 sequences, around 16% of them seen only once. The source material was blood. The receptors were sampled from a woman between 18 and 30 years old with Graves' hyperthyroidism.

The chain joins TRBV10-3 to TRBJ1-5, with D tentatively TRBD1 (5 bases). The germline V and J ends were trimmed by 4 bases and 3 bases, with 7 bases remaining between them. Germline CDR1 ENHRY, CDR2 SYGVKD. The CDR3 totals 13 residues. CDR3 bases: TGTGCCATCAGTGGAGGGGACAATCAGCCCCAGCATTTT. Its translation: CAISGGDNQPQHF.

In this sample, this clonotype turned up many times. The V and J genes are TRBV3-1 and TRBJ2-5; 11 bases map to TRBD2. Germline V gene sequence: CDR1 LGHDT, CDR2 YNNKEL (reference sequence). CDR3 size: 16 residues. Losses at the gene ends were 2 bases for V and 4 bases for J; bases not matched to a gene: 6. The CDR3 sequence: CASSQSGLAGLETQYF. The DNA of the CDR3 is TGTGCCAGCAGCCAATCAGGACTAGCGGGTCTAGAGACCCAGTACTTC.

J is TRBJ2-1 and V is TRBV29-1, with 9 bases that match TRBD1. The V gene end was trimmed by 4 bases and the J gene end by 14 bases; junction bases not matched to a gene: 18. The germline V gene has CDR1 SQVTM and CDR2 ANQGSEA. CDR3 length: 15 amino acids. CDR3 DNA sequence: TGCAGCGTTGTCCTTGTATTGGACAGGGGAGCCACGGAGTTCTTC. This gives the protein CSVVLVLDRGATEFF.

This clonotype was seen ten or more times. The V call is TRBV28, the J call TRBJ1-1, with D possibly matching TRBD1 (5 bases). CDR3 size: 17 residues. CDR1 is MDHEN and CDR2 is SYDVKM in the germline V gene. V dropped 3 bases and J dropped 0 bases, with 17 bases sitting between them. The CDR3 protein is CASSFAGRGDLNTEAFF. The CDR3 region has the DNA TGTGCCAGCAGTTTCGCGGGGCGCGGCGACCTGAACACTGAAGCTTTCTTT.

This clonotype was counted at least ten times. V gene TRBV6-2 or TRBV6-3 combines with J gene TRBJ2-1; maybe TRBD1 (6 bases). This CDR3 comprises 16 residues. Trimming removed 7 bases at V and 2 bases at J, with 18 bases between. Germline CDR1 is MNHEY and CDR2 is SVGEGT. The CDR3 protein is CASTHSVGGTYNEQFF. CDR3 nucleotide sequence: TGTGCCAGCACCCACTCGGTTGGGGGCACCTACAATGAGCAGTTCTTC.

This clonotype was seen many times. The V and J genes are TRBV10-3 and TRBJ2-3, with a tentative D call TRBD1 (5 bases). V was cut by 2 bases and J by 2 bases, with 17 bases left in between. Looked up from germline, CDR1 is ENHRY and CDR2 is SYGVKD. The CDR3 is made up of 17 amino acids. The CDR3 region has the DNA TGTGCCATCAGTGAGGTCGGCAACTGGACATACACAGATACGCAGTATTTT. Translation: CAISEVGNWTYTDTQYF.

This clonotype was counted many times. This sequence joins TRBV6-2 or TRBV6-3 and TRBJ2-3, with D perhaps being TRBD1 or TRBD2 (5 bases each). V was cut by 6 bases and J by 0 bases, with 19 bases left in between. Germline V gene sequence: CDR1 MNHEY, CDR2 SVGEGT. The length of the CDR3 is 17 residues. The CDR3 region has the DNA TGTGCCAGCAGGAGGACCGAGGGGTGGGCTAGCACAGATACGCAGTATTTT. Translating it yields CASRRTEGWASTDTQYF.

Note on this clonotype: With a much larger clone just one base away, this may be a read error. This chain links TRBV20-1 with TRBJ1-2; no reliable D call. V was clipped by 7 bases and J by 0 bases, with 21 bases between them. Germline lookup yields CDR1 DFQATT and CDR2 SNEGSKA (reference sequence). The CDR3 sequence is 16 residues long. The CDR3 here is CSVLLRDKDANYGYTF. The CDR3 DNA sequence: TGCAGTGTTCTACTTCGGGATAAGGATGCTAACTATGGCTACACCTTC.

This clonotype was detected a few times. This chain joins TRBV5-1 and TRBJ1-5; D is uncertain. Germline V gene data show CDR1 as SGHRS and CDR2 as YFSETQ. V was pared by 0 bases and J by 4 bases, with 8 bases between. The CDR3 runs to 14 residues. The CDR3 region is CASSLDGTNQPQHF. CDR3 nucleotide sequence: TGCGCCAGCAGCTTGGACGGAACAAATCAGCCCCAGCATTTT.

This clonotype was seen many times. This rearrangement joins TRBV7-2 to TRBJ2-3; 7 nucleotides line up with TRBD1. The length of the CDR3 is 17 residues. CDR1 and CDR2 (germline): SGHTA, FQGNSA. V lost 4 bases, J lost 0 bases, and 10 bases stayed unmatched. The CDR3 reads CASSSRLETGSTDTQYF. In DNA form, the CDR3 reads TGTGCCAGCAGCTCTAGGTTGGAGACAGGGAGCACAGATACGCAGTATTTT.

This clonotype occurred a few times. This chain links TRBV6-5 with TRBJ1-4, with TRBD1 matching 10 bases. Germline values: CDR1 MNHEY, CDR2 SVGAGI. J lost 6 bases, V lost 0 bases, and 1 base had no gene match. This CDR3 region has 15 residues. The CDR3 DNA sequence: TGTGCCAGCAGTTACTCCGGGACAGGGGATGAAAAACTGTTTTTT. It codes for CASSYSGTGDEKLFF.

The chain employs TRBV7-9 and TRBJ2-2, with 7 bases fitting TRBD1. This CDR3 has 16 residues. CDR1 is SEHNR and CDR2 is FQNEAQ in the germline V gene (reference sequence). V dropped 5 bases and J dropped 2; count of bases not matched to a gene: 8. The CDR3 DNA reads TGTGCCAGCAGCCCAAGGGGGCGAACTAACACCGGGGAGCTGTTTTTT. It specifies CASSPRGRTNTGELFF.

This clonotype was observed once. The CDR3 does not end in the conserved phenylalanine or tryptophan, so this is likely a read error. J is TRBJ2-5 and V is TRBV5-1; D is possibly TRBD2 (6 bases). CDR3 size: 13 residues. Germline V gene lookup returns CDR1 SGHRS and CDR2 YFSETQ. Trimming pared 2 bases from V and 2 bases from J, leaving 7 bases between. Here the CDR3 DNA reads TGCGCCAGCAGCTTTGGGGGGCAAGAGACCCAGTACCTC. As protein: CASSFGGQETQYL.

The V and J genes are TRBV9 and TRBJ2-5; D unclear. Germline V CDR1 and CDR2: SGDLS, YYNGEE. V lost 0 bases to trimming and J lost 3 bases, with 12 bases between them. The CDR3 totals 15 residues. The CDR3 sequence is CASSVDLDQKETQYF. In DNA, the CDR3 is TGTGCCAGCAGCGTAGACCTGGACCAAAAAGAGACCCAGTACTTC.

This clonotype was picked up many times. The V and J genes are TRBV27 and TRBJ1-1; D ambiguous. Trimming took off 0 bases at V and 7 bases at J, with 15 bases between the two ends. The CDR3 is made up of 15 amino acids. In germline, CDR1 is MNHEY, CDR2 SMNVEV (reference sequence). The CDR3 nucleotides read TGTGCCAGCAGTTTATCCCCCCCTCGAATTAATGAAGCTTTCTTT. This encodes CASSLSPPRINEAFF.

CDR3 in amino acids: CASSYRGPYEQYF. In DNA form, the CDR3 reads TGTGCCAGCAGTTATCGGGGGCCCTACGAGCAGTACTTC. The V call is TRBV6-2 or TRBV6-3, the J call TRBJ2-7, with D perhaps being TRBD1 or TRBD2 (6 bases each). CDR1 and CDR2 (germline): MNHEY, SVGEGT. CDR3 length: 13 amino acids. V was shortened by 3 bases and J by 2 bases, with 8 bases between the two germline ends.

This clonotype was recorded at least ten times. This chain links TRBV3-1 with TRBJ2-5, with TRBD2 as a possible D gene (5 bases). The CDR3 sequence is 15 residues long. The V gene lost 0 bases and the J gene lost 0 bases, with 8 bases spanning the gap. CDR1 and CDR2 (germline): LGHDT, YNNKEL (reference sequence). The CDR3: CASSQERGYQETQYF. CDR3 nucleotide sequence: TGTGCCAGCAGCCAAGAGCGCGGGTACCAAGAGACCCAGTACTTC.

J is TRBJ2-1 and V is TRBV5-1; TRBD2 matches 13 bases. The CDR3 length is 18 residues. CDR1 is SGHRS and CDR2 is YFSETQ in the germline V gene. The V segment lost 4 bases and the J segment 0 bases; nucleotides outside the gene matches: 7. This CDR3 is CASSQGLAGFGSYNEQFF. Written as DNA, the CDR3 is TGCGCCAGCAGCCAGGGACTAGCGGGGTTTGGCTCCTACAATGAGCAGTTCTTC.

This clonotype has at least ten counts. J is TRBJ2-7 and V is TRBV9; 9 bases are shared with TRBD2. Germline CDR1 and CDR2: SGDLS and YYNGEE. The CDR3 is 17 residues long. The J segment lost 2 bases and the V segment lost 4 bases, leaving 13 bases of the junction unmatched. The DNA for the CDR3 is TGTGCCAGCAGCCCCGGTCACGGCGGGAGGGCTCCCTACGAGCAGTACTTC. Translating gives CASSPGHGGRAPYEQYF.

This clonotype has at least ten counts. This chain uses TRBV20-1 with TRBJ2-2; 7 bases map to TRBD2. The CDR3 totals 15 residues. The germline V gene has CDR1 DFQATT and CDR2 SNEGSKA (reference sequence). Trimming at V came to 6 bases and at J to 0 bases, leaving 7 bases not matched to a gene. The CDR3 nucleotides are TGCAGTGCCCTAGGCGGGGGATCGAACACCGGGGAGCTGTTTTTT. Translated, it gives CSALGGGSNTGELFF.

This clonotype showed up many times. The chain employs TRBV2 and TRBJ1-2; D is perhaps TRBD1 (5 bases). CDR3 length: 14 residues. The V end lost 7 bases, the J end lost 1 base, and 13 bases lay between the germline ends. The germline gives CDR1 SNHLY, CDR2 FYNNEI. CDR3 nucleotides: TGTGCCAGCATCCCGGGTAGGGGTAACTATGGCTACACCTTC. Translated, it gives CASIPGRGNYGYTF.

The CDR3 nucleotides read TGTGCCATCAGTGACAGGGTCGCTGAAGCTTTCTTT. Its translation is CAISDRVAEAFF. This chain connects TRBV10-3 to TRBJ1-1; weak D call: TRBD1 (5 bases). V gave up 3 bases and J gave up 6 bases, with 8 bases separating them. Germline loops: CDR1 ENHRY, CDR2 SYGVKD. The length of the CDR3 is 12 residues.

Concerning this clonotype itself: This may be a read error, as it is one base from a much larger clone. In this CDR3 the conserved last residue, phenylalanine or tryptophan, is missing, so a read error is likely. The rearrangement uses TRBV27 and TRBJ2-7; 9 nucleotides align to TRBD1. There are 16 residues in the CDR3. CDR1 is MNHEY, CDR2 SMNVEV, per germline (reference sequence). J gave up 6 bases and V 8 bases, and 17 bases lay outside the gene matches. The CDR3 nucleotides are TGTGCCAGCCATCCGGGATGGGGACAGGGATACCTCGAGCAGTACTTA. It codes for CASHPGWGQGYLEQYL.

The chain is built from TRBV6-2 or TRBV6-3 and TRBJ1-1; a possible D gene is TRBD1 (5 bases). Germline V gives CDR1 MNHEY, CDR2 SVGEGT. The V and J ends lost 2 bases and 6 bases respectively, with 16 bases between them. The CDR3 sequence is 15 residues long. This CDR3 is CASSYSGGVGAEAFF. The CDR3 coding sequence is TGTGCCAGCAGTTACAGTGGGGGGGTGGGGGCTGAAGCTTTCTTT.

In its sample, this clonotype was seen a few times. This chain joins TRBV12-3 or TRBV12-4 and TRBJ2-7; D ambiguous. V was cut by 6 bases and J by 0 bases, with 6 bases left in between. The CDR3 is 12 amino acids. CDR3 nucleotides: TGTGCCAGCAGCTACCTCTCCTACGAGCAGTACTTC. Protein product: CASSYLSYEQYF.

This clonotype showed up many times. The chain has TRBV28 and TRBJ1-2; TRBD1 might be the D (5 bases). CDR3 size: 12 residues. V lost 3 bases to trimming and J lost 8 bases, with 10 bases between them. The germline V gene encodes CDR1 MDHEN and CDR2 SYDVKM. DNA of the CDR3: TGTGCCAGCAGTTTCACAGGTGGCGGCTACACCTTC. It is translated as CASSFTGGGYTF.

This chain links TRBV6-1 with TRBJ1-5, with TRBD1 matching 9 bases. The germline gives CDR1 MNHNS, CDR2 SASEGT. The J segment lost 6 bases and the V segment lost 5 bases, leaving 8 bases of the junction unmatched. The CDR3 is 15 residues long. The CDR3 nucleotides read TGTGCCAGCAGTCCGACCACAGGGGGCGGTCAGCCCCAGCATTTT. This sequence encodes CASSPTTGGGQPQHF.

Many counts were recorded for this clonotype. The V gene is TRBV7-2, the J gene TRBJ2-2, with 7 nucleotides matching TRBD1. Germline V lookup: CDR1 SGHTA, CDR2 FQGNSA. The CDR3 runs 15 residues. With 3 bases clipped from V and 7 bases from J, the junction kept 8 bases outside the gene matches. CDR3 region: CASSFTGASGGELFF. CDR3 coding DNA: TGTGCCAGCAGCTTCACAGGGGCAAGCGGCGGGGAGCTGTTTTTT.

This clonotype was detected many times. This CDR3 is CASSPQDYPTDTQYF. CDR3 nucleotide sequence: TGCGCCAGCAGCCCCCAGGACTACCCCACAGATACGCAGTATTTT. The rearrangement uses TRBV5-1 and TRBJ2-3; tentatively, D is TRBD2 (6 bases). This CDR3 is 15 amino acids long. V was clipped by 4 bases and J by 2 bases, with 14 bases between them. Germline-derived CDR1 and CDR2 are SGHRS and YFSETQ.

This clonotype was observed a few times. This sequence joins TRBV20-1 and TRBJ2-2; TRBD2 matches 9 bases. The CDR3 is made up of 15 amino acids. Germline V gene sequence: CDR1 DFQATT, CDR2 SNEGSKA (reference sequence). V shed 5 bases and J 3 bases; nucleotides not matched to a gene: 7. The CDR3 protein is CSAEDQRGDTGELFF. CDR3 DNA: TGCAGTGCTGAGGACCAGCGGGGGGACACCGGGGAGCTGTTTTTT.